This is a list of T cell receptor beta chains from one sample in a study of blood T cell repertoires in COVID-19. TCRdb's copy holds only in-frame clones and misses some; the assay was immunoSEQ multiplex PCR. The repertoire consists of about 170,000 clones, with 85% to 90% occurring once and the leading ten covering 2.5% to 3%. Sequencing was carried out using peripheral blood. Source of these receptors: a woman older than 75 with COVID-19, enrolled during active disease. CDR3s include the opening cysteine and the closing phenylalanine or tryptophan. A D gene is named only where the DNA matches it firmly. Expanded clones are given a class, and other clones once, few, many or no size at all.

- TRBJ1-2 TRBV19 - TGTGCCACCCAGGGCTGGGACTATGGCTACACCTTC CATQGWDYGYTF
once TRBJ2-4 TRBV4-2 - TGTGCCAGCGCTGGAGAGAGTGCCGCCGGCATTCAGTACTTC CASAGESAAGIQYF
- TRBJ2-7 TRBV19 TRBD2 TGTGCCAGTAGTATGGCGGTAGCGGGGGGCTACGAGCAGTACTTC CASSMAVAGGYEQYF
- TRBJ2-2 TRBV29-1 TRBD1 TGCAGCGTTGCGTGGACAGGGGGTTCCGGGGAGCTGTTTTTT CSVAWTGGSGELFF
- TRBJ1-4 TRBV4-1 TRBD1 TGCGCCAGCAGCCAGGGGACAGGGGTGACTAATGAAAAACTGTTTTTT CASSQGTGVTNEKLFF
- TRBJ2-3 TRBV10-3 TRBD1 TGTGCCATCAGTGGACAGGGAAGCACAGATACGCAGTATTTT CAISGQGSTDTQYF
few TRBJ2-1 TRBV27 TRBD2 TGTGCCAGCAGTTTTCGGGCTAGCGGGAGTGTCAATGAGCAGTTCTTC CASSFRASGSVNEQFF
- TRBJ2-2 TRBV27 TRBD1 TGTGCCAGCAGCGCCGACAGGGATACGAACACCGGGGAGCTGTTTTTT CASSADRDTNTGELFF
- TRBJ1-1 TRBV7-9 - TGTGCCAGCAGCTCGGTGGGCGGGCGGACTGAAGCTTTCTTT CASSSVGGRTEAFF
- TRBJ2-5 TRBV12-3/TRBV12-4 - TGTGCCAGCAGTTGGGCCGGTGGGGAGACCCAGTACTTC CASSWAGGETQYF
- TRBJ1-2 TRBV12-3/TRBV12-4 - TGTGCCAGCAGTTTCGATCCAGGCTATGGCTACACCTTC CASSFDPGYGYTF
- TRBJ2-1 TRBV9 - TGTGCCAGCAGCGTAGCTGAGGAGCGGCGCTCCTACAATGAGCAGTTCTTC CASSVAEERRSYNEQFF
- TRBJ2-1 TRBV20-1 - TGCAGTGCTAGTGGAGATAGCTCCTACAATGAGCAGTTCTTC CSASGDSSYNEQFF
- TRBJ1-1 TRBV9 - TGTGCCAGCAGCGTAGGCGGGCTGGGGGAAGCTTTCTTT CASSVGGLGEAFF
- TRBJ2-7 TRBV5-4 TRBD2 TGTGCCAGCAGCGAGGGAGCGGGAAGCCTGTACGAGCAGTACTTC CASSEGAGSLYEQYF
- TRBJ1-2 TRBV6-5 - TGTGCCAGCAGCCTGGACAGTTCCTATGGCTACACCTTC CASSLDSSYGYTF
- TRBJ2-7 TRBV6-6 TRBD1 TGTGCCAGCAAAATCAGACCCGGGACAGCCGCCAACGAGCAGTACTTC CASKIRPGTAANEQYF
- TRBJ1-2 TRBV24-1 - TGTGCCACCAGTGATTTAGAACAGAACTATGGCTACACCTTC CATSDLEQNYGYTF
- TRBJ1-1 TRBV18 TRBD1 TGTGCCAGCTCACCACGGGGACAGGGCACTGAAGCTTTCTTT CASSPRGQGTEAFF
- TRBJ1-2 TRBV27 TRBD1 TGTGCCAGCAGTTTTGGAGGGGGCTGGAACTATGGCTACACCTTC CASSFGGGWNYGYTF
- TRBJ2-7 TRBV5-1 - TGCGCCAGCACCGCTTGGCCGGGAACCTACGAGCAGTACTTC CASTAWPGTYEQYF
- TRBJ2-2 TRBV6-2/TRBV6-3 - TGTGCCAGCAGTTCTAGGCCCGGGGGTGGAGAAACCGGGGAGCTGTTTTTT CASSSRPGGGETGELFF
- TRBJ2-5 TRBV29-1 TRBD2 TGCAGCGTTGAAAGACTAGCGGGAGAGACCCAGTACTTC CSVERLAGETQYF
- TRBJ1-2 TRBV5-4 TRBD1 TGTGCCAGCACCCTCGGGACAGGGGCCCTTGCCTATGGCTACACCTTC CASTLGTGALAYGYTF
- TRBJ2-7 TRBV7-2 - TGTGCCAGCAGTATGGACACGGCGAACTACGAGCAGTACTTC CASSMDTANYEQYF
- TRBJ2-5 TRBV12-5 TRBD1 TGTGCTAGTGGTTTGGGGGGACAGGGAGGGACCCAGTACTTC CASGLGGQGGTQYF
once TRBJ1-3 TRBV11-3 - TGTGCCAGCAGCCATTCCCCCGGTTCGGGTTCTGGAAACACCATATATTTT CASSHSPGSGSGNTIYF
- TRBJ1-1 TRBV9 TRBD1 TGTGCCAGCAACAGGGGAGGAAACACTGAAGCTTTCTTT CASNRGGNTEAFF
few TRBJ1-1 TRBV19 TRBD1 TGTGCCAGTAGTGTACAGGGGGCCGCTGAAGCTTTCTTT CASSVQGAAEAFF
- TRBJ2-3 TRBV19 - TGTGCCAGCGGACAGGGAGGGGGCACAGATACGCAGTATTTT CASGQGGGTDTQYF
- TRBJ1-2 TRBV19 - TGTGCCAGTAGTATAAAGGTGGGCACGGATGGCTACACCTTC CASSIKVGTDGYTF
- TRBJ1-2 TRBV9 TRBD1 TGTGCCAGCAGCGGATTATGGACAGGGGAGGATGGCTACACCTTC CASSGLWTGEDGYTF
once TRBJ1-5 TRBV6-5 TRBD1 TGTGCCAGCAGTTACTCGTCAGGGGGCCTCAATCAGCCCCAGCATTTT CASSYSSGGLNQPQHF
- TRBJ2-3 TRBV3-1/TRBV3-2 - TGTGCCAGCAGCCAAGGGACTCTCACAGATACGCAGTATTTT CASSQGTLTDTQYF
- TRBJ1-4 TRBV4-2 TRBD1 TGTGCCAGCAGCCAGGAGGACAGGGGAGGAGAAAAACTGTTTTTT CASSQEDRGGEKLFF
- TRBJ1-2 TRBV7-9 - TGTGCCAGCAGCTTAGGGACAGCATATGGCTACACCTTC CASSLGTAYGYTF
- TRBJ1-2 TRBV3-1/TRBV3-2 - TGTGCCAGCAGCCAAGGGCATAACAACTATGGCTACACCTTC CASSQGHNNYGYTF
- TRBJ1-2 TRBV14 - TGTGCCAGCAGCCAAGGACCGGTCGGGGGCTACACCTTC CASSQGPVGGYTF
- TRBJ2-3 TRBV9 TRBD1 TGTGCCAGCAGCGCGAGGGGGGACAGGGTGACAGATACGCAGTATTTT CASSARGDRVTDTQYF
- TRBJ1-5 TRBV6-2/TRBV6-3 - TGTGCCAGCAGTCCCCGGGTAGGGCATTTT CASSPRVGHF
- TRBJ2-3 TRBV6-5 TRBD2 TGTGCCAGCAGTTACACGGGAGGTAGAGATACGCAGTATTTT CASSYTGGRDTQYF
- TRBJ2-1 TRBV6-2/TRBV6-3 - TGTGCCAGCAGTTTTACTACCGAGAATGAGCAGTTCTTC CASSFTTENEQFF
- TRBJ2-5 TRBV7-9 - TGTGCCAGCAGCTTAGGGCTCGTTCGAGAGACCCAGTACTTC CASSLGLVRETQYF
- TRBJ1-5 TRBV5-1 - TGCGCCAGCAGCTACCAGGGTAATCAGCCCCAGCATTTT CASSYQGNQPQHF
- TRBJ2-3 TRBV5-6 - TGTGCCAGCAGCTCGTGGGAGCGGGGCACAGATACGCAGTATTTT CASSSWERGTDTQYF
- TRBJ2-7 TRBV5-6 - TGTGCCAGCGTCAGTCTTGATTCCTACGAGCAGTACTTC CASVSLDSYEQYF
- TRBJ1-2 TRBV12-3/TRBV12-4 - TGTGCCAGCCGCGGCGTGAGTGGCTACACCTTC CASRGVSGYTF
once TRBJ1-1 TRBV4-3 TRBD1 TGCGCCAGCAGCTATATCTTGGACAGGGACGCCGAAGCTTTCTTT CASSYILDRDAEAFF
- TRBJ1-1 TRBV5-4 - TGTGCCAGCAGCGCGTCCCGGGGTAGGACTGAAGCTTTCTTT CASSASRGRTEAFF
- TRBJ1-1 TRBV24-1 TRBD1 TGTGCCACCAGTGGTGCAGGGGGTTTTGGAACTGAAGCTTTCTTT CATSGAGGFGTEAFF
- TRBJ2-7 TRBV19 TRBD1 TGTGCCAGTAGTTTCGGACAGGGGATCTACGAGCAGTACTTC CASSFGQGIYEQYF
- TRBJ2-7 TRBV5-8 TRBD2 TGTGCCAGCAGCGCATTGACTAGCGGGAGTAGGTACGAGCAGTACTTC CASSALTSGSRYEQYF